The 27 T cell receptor beta chains presented below share a single source sample, sequenced in a study of CD8+ T cells in alopecia areata. Specified treatment: oral pan-JAK inhibitor, 5-10 mg twice daily. RNA extraction and reverse transcription yielded cDNA as sequencing template. Assay used: immunoSEQ multiplex PCR; TCRdb lists only in-frame clones, some missing. The table includes approximately 150,000 clones, about 86% detected once. The sequencing used CD8+ T cells sorted from blood, collected at week 4, from a patient treated with tofacitinib. The source is a human donor with alopecia areata.

The rearrangement links TRBV6-5 to TRBJ1-5; D ambiguous. Per germline, CDR1 MNHEY and CDR2 SVGAGI. Deletions cut 2 bases from V and 0 bases from J, with 8 bases between. This CDR3 spans 15 amino acids. The CDR3 is CASSYVWGSNQPQHF. CDR3 coding DNA: TGTGCCAGCAGTTACGTCTGGGGTAGCAATCAGCCCCAGCATTTT.

The chain combines TRBV7-6 with TRBJ2-7; D possibly corresponds to TRBD1 (6 bases). V was trimmed by 5 bases and J by 3 bases, leaving 14 bases between them. Germline CDR1 is SGHVS and CDR2 is FNYEAQ. This CDR3 region has 14 residues. The CDR3 sequence: CASSQNTGNYEQYF. The CDR3 region has the DNA TGTGCCAGCAGCCAGAATACAGGGAACTACGAGCAGTACTTC.

The V and J genes are TRBV23-1 and TRBJ2-1, with a tentative D call TRBD2 (5 bases). TRBV23-1 is sorted into the ORF group, with uncertain function. Trimming left V 3 bases short and J 8 bases short, with 29 bases between. The CDR3 has 19 amino acids. This chain's CDR3 is CASSHPREEGLEDWDEQFF. Here the CDR3 DNA reads TGCGCCAGCAGTCACCCGAGGGAAGAGGGTTTGGAAGATTGGGATGAGCAGTTCTTC.

Comments on this clone: The germline gene is not matched at one end of the junction; a read error may be the cause. The genes are TRBV5-4 and TRBJ2-7, with D uncertain. CDR1 is SGHNT, CDR2 YYREEE, per germline (reference sequence). The CDR3 runs 13 residues. This CDR3 reads CASSLGHPSGWDF. In DNA, the CDR3 is TGTGCCAGCAGCTTGGGACACCCGTCAGGTTGGGACTTC.

V gene TRBV27 combines with J gene TRBJ2-7; D is perhaps TRBD2 (6 bases). V lost 7 bases and J lost 4, with 17 bases in between. Germline assignment: CDR1 MNHEY and CDR2 SMNVEV (reference sequence). The CDR3 sequence is 14 residues long. The CDR3 DNA is TGTGCCAGCACCCCCCTGGGGGGTATGTACGAGCAGTACTTC. Translating it yields CASTPLGGMYEQYF.

The V and J genes are TRBV4-1 and TRBJ2-7, with D possibly TRBD2 on 7 matching bases. Trimming cost V 5 bases and J 3 bases, with 14 bases left between them. This CDR3 comprises 14 residues. CDR1 and CDR2 from the germline V gene are MGHRA and YSYEKL. The CDR3 coding sequence is TGCGCCAGCAGCACCCGAGGGGGGGGCTACGAGCAGTACTTC. Translating it yields CASSTRGGGYEQYF.

This rearrangement joins TRBV20-1 to TRBJ2-3; D unresolved. From germline, CDR1 is DFQATT and CDR2 SNEGSKA (reference sequence). V lost 3 bases, J lost 6 bases, and 7 bases lay in between. This CDR3 is 11 amino acids long. The CDR3 spells CSARTVDTQYF. Here the CDR3 DNA reads TGCAGTGCTAGGACCGTGGATACGCAGTATTTT.

This clone has only a few counts. The chain links TRBV10-3 to TRBJ2-5, with TRBD1 as a possible D gene (6 bases). In germline, CDR1 is ENHRY, CDR2 SYGVKD. The CDR3 runs to 13 residues. Trimming stripped 4 bases from V and 4 bases from J, with 10 bases between. CDR3 sequence: CAISVTGTETQYF. CDR3 bases: TGTGCCATCAGTGTTACAGGGACAGAGACCCAGTACTTC.

Only one count was recorded for this clone. The rearrangement joins TRBV6-5 to TRBJ2-7; D is perhaps TRBD2 (6 bases). V lost 10 bases and J lost 3, with 13 bases in between. Germline CDR1 and CDR2: MNHEY and SVGAGI. The CDR3 loop spans 12 amino acids. The CDR3 region is CATQSGFYEQYF. The CDR3 DNA follows: TGTGCCACTCAGAGCGGGTTCTACGAGCAGTACTTC.

The chain employs TRBV6-6 and TRBJ2-7, with D hard to call. The germline V and J ends were trimmed by 2 bases and 5 bases, with 16 bases remaining between them. CDR1 is MNHNY, CDR2 SVGAGI, per germline (reference sequence). This CDR3 has 15 amino acids. The CDR3 is CASSYLDTVQDEQYF. CDR3 coding DNA: TGTGCCAGCAGTTACCTTGACACGGTTCAGGACGAGCAGTACTTC.

Written as DNA, the CDR3 is TGCGCCAGTCGGGTGGCACCCGCTGACTATGGCTACACCTTC. Residues: CASRVAPADYGYTF. The chain combines TRBV4-1 with TRBJ1-2; the D is unclear. Germline loops: CDR1 MGHRA, CDR2 YSYEKL. The V end lost 9 bases, the J end lost 3 bases, and 17 bases lay between the germline ends. The CDR3 covers 14 residues.

The V gene is TRBV5-1, the J gene TRBJ1-2; D not resolved. The V gene's germline CDR1 is SGHRS and CDR2 YFSETQ. V lost 4 bases and J lost 7, with 14 bases in between. The CDR3 loop spans 13 amino acids. CDR3 protein: CASSPHRRSGYTF. The CDR3 bases are TGCGCCAGCAGCCCCCACCGTCGGAGTGGCTACACCTTC.

This chain joins TRBV7-9 and TRBJ1-1; no definite D call. V shed 0 bases and J shed 6 bases, with 11 bases lying between them. CDR3 length: 14 amino acids. The V gene's germline CDR1 is SEHNR and CDR2 FQNEAQ (reference sequence). The CDR3 is CASSLASDVSEAFF. DNA for the CDR3: TGTGCCAGCAGCTTAGCGTCCGATGTATCTGAAGCTTTCTTT. Full variable domain (rest looked up from reference TRBV7-9 and TRBJ1-1): DTGVSQNPRHKITKRGQNVTFRCDPISEHNRLYWYRQTLGQGPEFLTYFQNEAQLEKSRLLSDRFSAERPKGSFSTLEIQRTEQGDSAMYLCASSLASDVSEAFFGQGTRLTVV.

A single count supports this clone. The V gene is TRBV29-1, the J gene TRBJ1-1, with D unclear. The V gene lost 6 bases and the J gene lost 2 bases, with 7 bases spanning the gap. Per germline, CDR1 SQVTM and CDR2 ANQGSEA. The CDR3 is made up of 11 amino acids. CDR3 DNA sequence: TGCAGCGTCGAAATCAACACTGAAGCTTTCTTT. Translated: CSVEINTEAFF.

This chain connects TRBV2 to TRBJ1-2; D possibly corresponds to TRBD1 (6 bases). V lost 8 bases, J lost 4 bases, and 20 bases lay in between. This CDR3 comprises 15 residues. Germline V CDR1 and CDR2: SNHLY, FYNNEI. The CDR3 bases are TGTGCCAGCGACCCTCCTCAGGGGAGAGGCTATGGCTACACCTTC. The encoded protein is CASDPPQGRGYGYTF.

The chain combines TRBV2 with TRBJ2-4; TRBD2 agrees at 13 bases. V shed 7 bases and J 2 bases; nucleotides not matched to a gene: 5. The CDR3 loop spans 16 amino acids. The germline CDR1 and CDR2 sequences are SNHLY and FYNNEI. The DNA of the CDR3 is TGTGCCAGCACCACGACTAGCGGGGGGCCCAAAAACATTCAGTACTTC. As protein: CASTTTSGGPKNIQYF.

This chain joins TRBV10-3 and TRBJ2-7; no firm D call. Per the germline V gene, CDR1 is ENHRY and CDR2 is SYGVKD. Trimming took off 8 bases at V and 3 bases at J, with 8 bases between the two ends. The CDR3 spans 11 residues. The CDR3 sequence: CAIGKGYEQYF. The DNA of the CDR3 is TGTGCCATCGGCAAAGGCTACGAGCAGTACTTC.

The gene calls are TRBV5-1 and TRBJ2-3; D unresolved. V gave up 0 bases and J gave up 0 bases, with 11 bases separating them. CDR3 length: 16 amino acids. Per the germline V gene, CDR1 is SGHRS and CDR2 is YFSETQ. The CDR3 region has the DNA TGCGCCAGCAGCTTGGGAGTCCTTGCTAGCACAGATACGCAGTATTTT. This encodes CASSLGVLASTDTQYF.

The chain employs TRBV29-1 and TRBJ2-1; TRBD2 is a possible D gene (5 bases). Germline assignment: CDR1 SQVTM and CDR2 ANQGSEA. V gave up 3 bases and J gave up 10 bases, with 16 bases separating them. The CDR3 runs to 13 residues. The CDR3 DNA is TGCAGCGTTGAGAGGGCGTCCTCTCCCGAGCAGTTCTTC. Amino acid sequence: CSVERASSPEQFF.

The J gene is TRBJ2-1, the V gene TRBV25-1, with D possibly matching TRBD2 (5 bases). The length of the CDR3 is 16 residues. Germline loops: CDR1 MGHDK, CDR2 SYGVNS. V lost 1 base and J lost 0, with 10 bases in between. CDR3 coding DNA: TGTGCCAGCAGTGAATCAGCGGAGAGCTCCTACAATGAGCAGTTCTTC. Translating it yields CASSESAESSYNEQFF.

J is TRBJ1-1 and V is TRBV4-1; no reliable D call. This CDR3 comprises 15 residues. Deletions cut 1 base from V and 4 bases from J, with 13 bases between. The V gene's germline CDR1 is MGHRA and CDR2 YSYEKL. CDR3 nucleotide sequence: TGCGCCAGCAGCCAAGGGGTAGGAGGGAGCACTGAAGCTTTCTTT. Protein sequence: CASSQGVGGSTEAFF.

The rearrangement links TRBV30 to TRBJ2-3, with no clear D. Looked up from germline, CDR1 is GTSNPN and CDR2 is SVGIG (reference sequence). V lost 3 bases to trimming and J lost 1 base, with 14 bases between them. The CDR3 totals 15 residues. In DNA form, the CDR3 reads TGTGCCTGGAGCGACCCAGAGTGGGGCACAGATACGCAGTATTTT. It specifies CAWSDPEWGTDTQYF. The full variable domain, its missing parts supplied by reference TRBV30 and TRBJ2-3, is SQTIHQWPATLVQPVGSPLSLECTVEGTSNPNLYWYRQAAGRGLQLLFYSVGIGQISSEVPQNLSASRPQDRQFILSSKKLLLSDSGFYLCAWSDPEWGTDTQYFGPGTRLTVL.

The J gene is TRBJ2-1, the V gene TRBV29-1; TRBD2 is a possible D gene (6 bases). CDR1 is SQVTM and CDR2 is ANQGSEA in the germline V gene. The CDR3 has 16 residues. V was cut by 3 bases and J by 0 bases, with 15 bases left in between. CDR3 coding DNA: TGCAGCGTTGAGGCTAGCGAAAGGAGCTCCTACAATGAGCAGTTCTTC. Translation: CSVEASERSSYNEQFF.

The V gene is TRBV15, the J gene TRBJ1-1; perhaps TRBD1 as D (5 bases). The CDR3 extends over 14 amino acids. Looked up from germline, CDR1 is LNHNV and CDR2 is YYDKDF (reference sequence). With 2 bases removed from V and 5 bases from J, the gap between germline ends came to 12 bases. CDR3 region: CATSRYQKGTEAFF. CDR3 DNA: TGTGCCACCAGCAGATATCAAAAGGGGACTGAAGCTTTCTTT.

V and J are TRBV7-9 and TRBJ1-1; 8 bases are a match to TRBD1. The CDR3 totals 17 residues. The J segment lost 3 bases and the V segment lost 2 bases, leaving 11 bases of the junction unmatched. The germline CDR1 and CDR2 sequences are SEHNR and FQNEAQ (reference sequence). This chain's CDR3 is CASSLTPGGAKDTEAFF. The CDR3 DNA sequence: TGTGCCAGCAGCTTAACCCCAGGGGGCGCGAAGGACACTGAAGCTTTCTTT.

The V call is TRBV7-8, the J call TRBJ2-7; D not resolved. The CDR3 totals 14 residues. Germline CDR1 reads SGHVS; CDR2 reads FQNEAQ. V was pared by 5 bases and J by 2 bases, with 13 bases between. The CDR3 region is CASSNRHSTYEQYF. The DNA of the CDR3 is TGTGCCAGCAGCAATAGACACTCAACCTACGAGCAGTACTTC.

This chain uses TRBV27 with TRBJ1-2; D perhaps matches TRBD1 (6 bases). V gave up 6 bases and J gave up 4 bases, with 9 bases separating them. Germline-derived CDR1 and CDR2 are MNHEY and SMNVEV (reference sequence). The CDR3 extends over 12 amino acids. DNA of the CDR3: TGTGCCAGCAGGCAGGGGATCTATGGCTACACCTTC. Translation: CASRQGIYGYTF.